This T cell receptor (beta chain) comes out of a study of T-cell reconstitution after alpha-beta-depleted transplantation in children. Unmatched junction bases numbered 11, after V lost 8 bases and J lost 4 bases. In germline, CDR1 is DFQATT, CDR2 SNEGSKA (reference sequence). The CDR3 has 15 residues. A TCRbeta library incorporating unique molecular identifiers was prepared. TCRdb processed the PCR reads anew with MiXCR; each CDR3 protein has one entry. The sample consists of some 350,000 distinct CDR3 sequences, around 16% of them appearing once. The sequence was collected from a male patient between 2 and 10 years old who had a stem cell transplant for acute lymphoblastic leukemia, so the T cells may come from the graft donor. J is TRBJ2-1 and V is TRBV20-1; TRBD2 aligns across 10 bases. Sequenced material: PBMCs, mostly from graft donor cells, taken 360 days after TCRalphabeta/CD19-depleted stem cell transplant. CDR3: CSYLGQLAGYNEQFF. The CDR3 coding sequence is TGCAGTTATTTAGGTCAACTAGCGGGGTACAATGAGCAGTTCTTC.